The source of this T cell receptor (beta chain) is a study of molecular identifiers for immune sequencing clone quantification. Findings and caveats of the study: Because of identical TCR molecules sharing a barcode, sizes of highly expanded clones could be underestimated.

There are 13 residues in the CDR3. V lost 1 base to trimming and J lost 8 bases, with 9 bases between them. In germline, CDR1 is SEHNR, CDR2 FQNEAQ (reference sequence). Sorting selected naive CD8 T cells with a CD8+CD4-CCR7+CD45RA+ phenotype. TCRdb independently ran MiXCR on the PCR reads; one entry per CDR3 protein. The table has 60,000 to 70,000 distinct CDR3 sequences, about a sixth seen once. This clonotype was counted many times. Its target is unknown. This receptor was obtained from a human donor in good health. Some libraries in this study had Jurkat cell RNA spiked in. The sequencing sample was made of naive CD8+ T cells from blood, with Jurkat cell RNA spiked in. The subset was: FACS-sorted CD8+CD4-CCR7+CD45RA+ naive T cells. The chain is built from TRBV7-9 and TRBJ2-1; D perhaps matches TRBD2 (6 bases). CDR3 nucleotides: TGTGCCAGCAGCTTAGGACCGGGGGATGAGCAGTTCTTC. It specifies CASSLGPGDEQFF.